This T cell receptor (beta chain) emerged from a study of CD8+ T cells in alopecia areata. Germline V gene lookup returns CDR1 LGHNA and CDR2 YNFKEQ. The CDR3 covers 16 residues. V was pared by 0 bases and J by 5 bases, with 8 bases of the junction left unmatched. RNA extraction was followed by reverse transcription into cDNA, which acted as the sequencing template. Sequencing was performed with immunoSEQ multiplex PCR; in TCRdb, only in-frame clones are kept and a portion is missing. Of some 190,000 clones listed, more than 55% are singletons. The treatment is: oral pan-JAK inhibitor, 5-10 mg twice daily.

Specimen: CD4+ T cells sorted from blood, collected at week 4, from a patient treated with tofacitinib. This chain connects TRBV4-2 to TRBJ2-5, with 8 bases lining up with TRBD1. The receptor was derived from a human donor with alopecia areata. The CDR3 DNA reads TGTGCCAGCAGCCAAGACAGGACAGGGATGGAGGAGACCCAGTACTTC. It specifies CASSQDRTGMEETQYF.